This T cell receptor beta chain was identified in a study of T cell repertoires in cytomegalovirus infection. Across the study: It can be stated that public TCR beta signatures indicated CMV infection as well as a matching HLA type.

TCRdb used MiXCR to reprocess the reads, holding one entry per CDR3 protein. The sample consists of 54,000 or so distinct CDR3 sequences, 33% of them appearing once. Whole-study results and caveats: Clonotype analysis showed dominance of the ex vivo response by HLA-C-restricted CMV-specific TCR beta clonotypes. Cumulative public TCR beta family frequency identified CMV carriers with the relevant HLA.

The CDR3 is made up of 15 amino acids. The junction had 7 bases not matched to a gene; V was cut back by 5 bases and J by 1 base. In germline, CDR1 is SGHVS, CDR2 FNYEAQ. A remark on this clonotype: The target antigen is unknown.

The sample comprised PBMCs, sequenced either directly or after in vitro stimulation (not recorded which). The gene calls are TRBV7-6 and TRBJ1-1, with 7 bases fitting TRBD1. This receptor was identified in a human donor in good health (CMV status not recorded). Some clones in this sample may be carry-over from other donors' samples. The CDR3 loop is CASSPRTGTNTEAFF. The DNA for the CDR3 is TGTGCCAGCAGCCCTCGGACAGGAACGAACACTGAAGCTTTCTTT. Full variable domain (remainder filled in from reference TRBV7-6 and TRBJ1-1): GAGVSQSPRYKVTKRGQDVALRCDPISGHVSLYWYRQALGQGPEFLTYFNYEAQQDKSGLPNDRFSAERPEGSISTLTIQRTEQRDSAMYRCASSPRTGTNTEAFFGQGTRLTVV.